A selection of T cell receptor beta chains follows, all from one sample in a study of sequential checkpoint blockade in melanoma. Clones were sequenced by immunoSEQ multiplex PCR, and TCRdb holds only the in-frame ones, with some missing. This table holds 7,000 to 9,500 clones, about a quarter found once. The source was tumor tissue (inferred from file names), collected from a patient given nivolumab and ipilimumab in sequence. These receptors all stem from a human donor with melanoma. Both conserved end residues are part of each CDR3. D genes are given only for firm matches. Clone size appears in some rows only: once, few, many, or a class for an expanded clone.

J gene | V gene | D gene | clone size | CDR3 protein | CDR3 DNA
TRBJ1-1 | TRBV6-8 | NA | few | CATGEGTGEAFF | TGTGCCACCGGGGAAGGGACCGGTGAAGCTTTCTTT
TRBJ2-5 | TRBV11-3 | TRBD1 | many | CASSQQGIGETQYF | TGTGCCAGCAGCCAACAGGGGATCGGAGAGACCCAGTACTTC
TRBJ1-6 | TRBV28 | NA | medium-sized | CASSSILMQNDYNSPLHF | TGTGCCAGCAGTTCCATTTTGATGCAAAACGACTATAATTCACCCCTCCACTTT
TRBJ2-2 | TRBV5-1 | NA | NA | CASSLLVRAGAGELFF | TGCGCCAGCAGCTTGTTAGTCAGGGCCGGGGCCGGGGAGCTGTTTTTT
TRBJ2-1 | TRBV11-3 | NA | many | CASSLVLSYNEQFF | TGTGCCAGCAGCTTAGTTCTGTCCTACAATGAGCAGTTCTTC
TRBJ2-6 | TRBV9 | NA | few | CASSVAGSGANVLTF | TGTGCCAGCAGCGTAGCGGGCTCCGGGGCCAACGTCCTGACTTTC
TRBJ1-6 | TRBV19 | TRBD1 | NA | CASSIDQGDSPLHF | TGTGCCAGTAGTATAGATCAGGGGGATTCACCCCTCCACTTT
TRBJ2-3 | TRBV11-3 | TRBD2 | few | CASSKRLAGDTDTQYF | TGTGCCAGCAGCAAAAGACTAGCGGGGGACACAGATACGCAGTATTTT
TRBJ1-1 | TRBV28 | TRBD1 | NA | CASSQYRGSHANAEAFF | TGTGCCAGCAGTCAATACAGGGGGTCCCATGCAAATGCTGAAGCTTTCTTT
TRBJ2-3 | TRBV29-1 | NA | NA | CSVGIGGSTDTQYF | TGCAGCGTTGGCATTGGGGGCAGCACAGATACGCAGTATTTT
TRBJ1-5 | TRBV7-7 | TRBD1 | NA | CASSSRDRGRSNQPQHF | TGTGCCAGCAGCTCCCGGGACAGGGGGCGAAGCAATCAGCCCCAGCATTTT
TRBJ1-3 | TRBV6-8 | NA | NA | CASSPTGPHSGNTIYF | TGTGCCAGCAGTCCGACGGGACCGCACTCTGGAAACACCATATATTTT
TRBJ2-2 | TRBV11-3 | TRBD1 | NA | CASSLGQYPPGELFF | TGTGCCAGCAGCTTGGGACAGTATCCTCCCGGGGAGCTGTTTTTT
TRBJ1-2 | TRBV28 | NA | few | CASSMRSQGPANYGYTF | TGTGCCAGCAGTATGAGATCACAGGGTCCGGCTAACTATGGCTACACCTTC
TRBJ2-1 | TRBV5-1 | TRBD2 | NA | CASSLAGASGGPNEQFF | TGCGCCAGCAGCTTGGCCGGGGCTAGCGGGGGCCCAAATGAGCAGTTCTTC
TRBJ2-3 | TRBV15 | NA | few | CATSRGGTLDTQYF | TGTGCCACCAGCAGAGGAGGGACGCTTGATACGCAGTATTTT
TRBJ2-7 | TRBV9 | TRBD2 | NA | CASSDTSGGIYEQYF | TGTGCCAGCAGCGATACTAGCGGGGGAATCTACGAGCAGTACTTC
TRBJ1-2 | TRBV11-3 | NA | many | CASSVWTENYGYTF | TGTGCCAGCAGCGTCTGGACGGAGAACTATGGCTACACCTTC
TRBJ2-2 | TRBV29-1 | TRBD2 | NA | CSVEPRAGGTGELFF | TGCAGCGTTGAACCCCGGGCGGGGGGGACCGGGGAGCTGTTTTTT
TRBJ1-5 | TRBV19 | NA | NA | CASSEGLDQPQHF | TGTGCCAGTAGTGAAGGTTTGGATCAGCCCCAGCATTTT
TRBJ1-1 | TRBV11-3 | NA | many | CASSLSGSNTEAFF | TGTGCCAGCAGCTTATCGGGGTCTAACACTGAAGCTTTCTTT
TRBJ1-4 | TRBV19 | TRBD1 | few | CASSIETGHNEKLFF | TGTGCCAGTAGTATAGAGACAGGGCATAATGAAAAACTGTTTTTT
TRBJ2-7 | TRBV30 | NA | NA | CAWSAMGTAGPYEQYF | TGTGCCTGGAGTGCCATGGGGACAGCGGGCCCCTACGAGCAGTACTTC
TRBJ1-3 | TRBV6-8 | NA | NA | CASSSGFGNTIYF | TGTGCCAGCAGTTCGGGGTTCGGAAACACCATATATTTT
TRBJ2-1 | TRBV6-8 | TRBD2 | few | CASVVGLAGYNEQFF | TGTGCCAGCGTGGTAGGGCTAGCGGGCTACAATGAGCAGTTCTTC
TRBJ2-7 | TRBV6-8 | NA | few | CASRRGGGGYEQYF | TGTGCCAGCAGAAGGGGAGGGGGCGGCTACGAGCAGTACTTC
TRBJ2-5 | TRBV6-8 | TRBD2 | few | CASTYWGGRQETQYF | TGTGCCAGCACCTACTGGGGAGGGAGGCAAGAGACCCAGTACTTC
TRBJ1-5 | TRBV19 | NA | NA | CASSEQWAGGNQPQHF | TGTGCCAGTAGTGAACAGTGGGCGGGTGGCAATCAGCCCCAGCATTTT
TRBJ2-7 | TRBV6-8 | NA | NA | CASSSAGGEQYF | TGTGCCAGCAGTTCCGCGGGTGGCGAGCAGTACTTC
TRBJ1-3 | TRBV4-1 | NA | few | CASSRSLGGSGNTIYF | TGCGCCAGCAGCCGATCACTAGGGGGTTCTGGAAACACCATATATTTT
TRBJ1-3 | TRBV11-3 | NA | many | CASSDPGHAGNTIYF | TGTGCCAGCAGCGACCCCGGACATGCTGGAAACACCATATATTTT
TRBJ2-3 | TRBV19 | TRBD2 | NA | CASRLVAGGQSDTQYF | TGTGCCAGTAGATTAGTAGCGGGGGGGCAGTCAGATACGCAGTATTTT
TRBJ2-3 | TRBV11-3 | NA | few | CASSPTATLTDTQYF | TGTGCCAGCAGCCCTACAGCTACCCTCACAGATACGCAGTATTTT
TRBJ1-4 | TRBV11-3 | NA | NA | CASSLGSGGEEKLFF | TGTGCCAGCAGCTTAGGCTCCGGGGGTGAGGAAAAACTGTTTTTT
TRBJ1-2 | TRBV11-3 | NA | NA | CASSFTAHNYGYTF | TGTGCCAGCAGCTTTACAGCCCATAACTATGGCTACACCTTC
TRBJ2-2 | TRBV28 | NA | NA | CASSPLNRAGELFF | TGTGCCAGCAGTCCCCTTAACAGGGCCGGGGAGCTGTTTTTT
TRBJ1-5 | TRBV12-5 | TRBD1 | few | CASTLGQINQPQHF | TGTGCCAGCACCCTGGGACAGATCAATCAGCCCCAGCATTTT
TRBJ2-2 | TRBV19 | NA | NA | CASSIIGPDTGELFF | TGTGCCAGTAGTATCATCGGTCCCGACACCGGGGAGCTGTTTTTT
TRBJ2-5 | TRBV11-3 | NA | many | CASSLIQGMLSQETQYF | TGTGCCAGCAGCTTAATACAGGGCATGTTGAGTCAAGAGACCCAGTACTTC
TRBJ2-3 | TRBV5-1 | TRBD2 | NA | CASSLETSGNTDTQYF | TGCGCCAGCAGCCTAGAGACTAGCGGAAATACAGATACGCAGTATTTT
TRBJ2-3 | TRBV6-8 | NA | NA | CASSPTAGRSDTQYF | TGTGCCAGCAGTCCCACAGCGGGCCGGTCAGATACGCAGTATTTT
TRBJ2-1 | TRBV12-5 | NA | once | CASEVGNEQFF | TGTGCCAGCGAGGTGGGGAATGAGCAGTTCTTC
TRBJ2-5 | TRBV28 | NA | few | CASSFPLRGLGETQYF | TGTGCCAGCAGTTTTCCCCTCCGGGGGCTCGGAGAGACCCAGTACTTC
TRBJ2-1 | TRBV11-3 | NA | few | CASSLGPPGLGHEQFF | TGTGCCAGCAGCTTGGGCCCGCCGGGGCTAGGTCATGAGCAGTTCTTC
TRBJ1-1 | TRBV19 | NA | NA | CASSIDLARRKNTEAFF | TGTGCCAGTAGTATAGATCTTGCCAGACGAAAGAACACTGAAGCTTTCTTT
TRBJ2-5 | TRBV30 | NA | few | CAWSVPEGQETQYF | TGTGCCTGGAGTGTACCGGAGGGTCAAGAGACCCAGTACTTC
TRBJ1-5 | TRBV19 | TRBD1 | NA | CASSPLGQGGPHSNQPQHF | TGTGCCAGTAGCCCGCTGGGGCAGGGGGGCCCCCATAGCAATCAGCCCCAGCATTTT
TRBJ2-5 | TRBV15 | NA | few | CATSRDIGSQETQYF | TGTGCCACCAGCAGAGATATTGGCTCACAAGAGACCCAGTACTTC
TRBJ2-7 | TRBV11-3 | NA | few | CASSLVRETYEQYF | TGTGCCAGCAGCTTAGTGAGGGAAACCTACGAGCAGTACTTC
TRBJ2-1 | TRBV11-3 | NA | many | CASSFRDQLSYNEQFF | TGTGCCAGCAGCTTCAGGGACCAGCTCTCCTACAATGAGCAGTTCTTC
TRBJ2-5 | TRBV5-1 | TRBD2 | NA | CASSFGTSGFETQYF | TGCGCCAGCAGCTTCGGGACTAGCGGCTTTGAGACCCAGTACTTC
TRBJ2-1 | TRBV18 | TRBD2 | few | CASSPGLAGGDNEQFF | TGTGCCAGCTCACCAGGACTAGCGGGGGGGGACAATGAGCAGTTCTTC
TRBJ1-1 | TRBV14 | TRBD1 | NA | CASSPQAGGNTEAFF | TGTGCCAGCAGCCCTCAGGCAGGGGGCAACACTGAAGCTTTCTTT
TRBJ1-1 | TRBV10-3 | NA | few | CAISETLGGVNTEAFF | TGTGCCATCAGTGAGACCCTCGGAGGGGTGAACACTGAAGCTTTCTTT
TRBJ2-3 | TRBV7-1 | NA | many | CASSLEGSSDTQYF | TGTGCCAGCAGCTTAGAGGGGTCCTCAGATACGCAGTATTTT
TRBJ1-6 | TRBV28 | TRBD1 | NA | CASSKGGGNSPLHF | TGTGCCAGCAGTAAAGGGGGCGGGAATTCACCCCTCCACTTT
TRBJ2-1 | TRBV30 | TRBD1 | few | CAWSGGQGDNEQFF | TGTGCCTGGAGTGGTGGACAGGGGGACAATGAGCAGTTCTTC
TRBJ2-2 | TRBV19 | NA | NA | CATSQGPNTGELFF | TGTGCCACAAGCCAGGGACCGAACACCGGGGAGCTGTTTTTT
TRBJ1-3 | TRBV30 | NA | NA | CAWSGRGFGNTIYF | TGTGCCTGGAGTGGCAGGGGATTCGGAAACACCATATATTTT